Below are 30 T cell receptor beta chains sequenced from a single sample in a study of OX40 agonist ivuxolimab in advanced cancers. Produced via immunoSEQ multiplex PCR; TCRdb's table is partial and in-frame only. The sample lists 65,000 to 70,000 clones, roughly 90% occurring once. The sequencing used CD4+ or CD8+ T cells sorted from blood, collected in a trial of the OX40 agonist ivuxolimab. The receptors derive from an adult with an advanced solid tumor such as melanoma, head and neck, liver or kidney cancer.

The J gene is TRBJ2-5, the V gene TRBV5-4; D perhaps matches TRBD2 (5 bases). The V end was cut by 3 bases, the J end by 5 bases, with 14 bases between. CDR3 length: 14 residues. Germline assignment: CDR1 SGHNT and CDR2 YYREEE (reference sequence). CDR3 DNA: TGTGCCAGCAGCTCGAGGGTAGCCAGGGAGACCCAGTACTTC. Translating it yields CASSSRVARETQYF.

This chain uses TRBV7-3 with TRBJ2-3; D might be TRBD2 (5 bases). The CDR3 totals 14 residues. Germline CDR1 reads SGHTA; CDR2 reads FQGTGA. The V end was cut by 5 bases, the J end by 3 bases, with 12 bases between. The CDR3 nucleotides read TGTGCCAGCAGCGCTGGACTTGCGACAGATACGCAGTATTTT. This translates into CASSAGLATDTQYF.

This chain links TRBV6-5 with TRBJ2-1, with 16 nucleotides matching TRBD2. Germline-derived CDR1 and CDR2 are MNHEY and SVGAGI. The CDR3 contains 14 residues. The V and J ends lost 6 bases and 10 bases, in that order; junction bases with no gene match: 3. The CDR3 region is CASRGLAGGGEQFF. CDR3 coding DNA: TGTGCCAGCAGGGGACTAGCGGGAGGGGGGGAGCAGTTCTTC.

The CDR3 spells CASSIPREGQDEQFF. The DNA of the CDR3 is TGTGCCAGTAGTATCCCCCGGGAGGGCCAGGATGAGCAGTTCTTC. The chain links TRBV19 to TRBJ2-1; 8 nucleotides align to TRBD2. Unmatched junction bases numbered 9, after V lost 3 bases and J lost 8 bases. This CDR3 is built from 15 residues. Germline V lookup: CDR1 LNHDA, CDR2 SQIVND (reference sequence). Looking up the rest from reference TRBV19 and TRBJ2-1 gives the full variable domain: DGGITQSPKYLFRKEGQNVTLSCEQNLNHDAMYWYRQDPGQGLRLIYYSQIVNDFQKGDIAEGYSVSREKKESFPLTVTSAQKNPTAFYLCASSIPREGQDEQFFGPGTRLTVL.

The chain couples TRBV4-2 to TRBJ2-3; unclear D gene. The V end lost 6 bases, the J end lost 3 bases, and 7 bases lay between the germline ends. Germline V lookup: CDR1 LGHNA, CDR2 YNFKEQ. CDR3 size: 12 residues. CDR3 coding DNA: TGTGCCAGCAGTCCCGGGACAGATACGCAGTATTTT. It codes for CASSPGTDTQYF.

The V gene is TRBV6-6, the J gene TRBJ1-3; no firm D call. Between the trimmed V and J ends, which lost 7 bases and 0 bases, there was a span of 10 bases. This CDR3 comprises 14 residues. Per germline, CDR1 MNHNY and CDR2 SVGAGI (reference sequence). The DNA of the CDR3 is TGTGCCAGCAACGTGCAGAACTCTGGAAACACCATATATTTT. Amino acid sequence: CASNVQNSGNTIYF.

The CDR3 protein is CASSEGQGVSFGYTF. The CDR3 DNA follows: TGTGCCAGCAGCGAAGGACAGGGGGTATCTTTTGGCTACACCTTC. The chain is built from TRBV7-9 and TRBJ1-2, with 10 bases aligning to TRBD1. Germline CDR1 and CDR2: SEHNR and FQNEAQ (reference sequence). V lost 5 bases, J lost 7 bases, and 10 bases stayed unmatched. The CDR3 covers 15 residues.

In DNA, the CDR3 is TGTGCCAGCAGCTCGGTAAGGGGCCGCGCCAAAAACATTCAGTACTTC. Its translation is CASSSVRGRAKNIQYF. V and J are TRBV5-5 and TRBJ2-4; a possible D gene is TRBD1 (5 bases). The CDR3 has 16 amino acids. V lost 3 bases to trimming and J lost 1 base, with 14 bases between them. CDR1 SGHKS and CDR2 YYEKEE come from the germline V gene (reference sequence). Full variable domain (outside the CDR3, taken from reference TRBV5-5 and TRBJ2-4): DAGVTQSPTHLIKTRGQQVTLRCSPISGHKSVSWYQQVLGQGPQFIFQYYEKEERGRGNFPDRFSARQFPNYSSELNVNALLLGDSALYLCASSSVRGRAKNIQYFGAGTRLSVL.

The chain employs TRBV5-8 and TRBJ1-5; no reliable D call. The V end lost 0 bases, the J end lost 2 bases, and 12 bases lay between the germline ends. Germline CDR1 is SGHTS and CDR2 is YDEGEE. CDR3 size: 16 residues. DNA of the CDR3: TGTGCCAGCAGCTTGGAACCCCCTGGGGGCAATCAGCCCCAGCATTTT. Translated, it gives CASSLEPPGGNQPQHF.

This sequence joins TRBV9 and TRBJ1-4; D is possibly TRBD1 (5 bases). The germline V gene has CDR1 SGDLS and CDR2 YYNGEE. The CDR3 sequence is 15 residues long. The V end was cut by 0 bases, the J end by 6 bases, with 12 bases between. CDR3 nucleotides: TGTGCCAGCAGCGTAGCGGGCAGGGTTGATGAAAAACTGTTTTTT. Protein product: CASSVAGRVDEKLFF.

The chain carries TRBV6-1 and TRBJ1-1; D ambiguous. This CDR3 has 13 residues. V gave up 3 bases and J gave up 4 bases, with 9 bases separating them. CDR1 and CDR2 from the germline V gene are MNHNS and SASEGT. Here the CDR3 reads CASSEKGRTEAFF. The CDR3 DNA is TGTGCCAGCAGTGAGAAAGGGCGCACTGAAGCTTTCTTT.

This clone showed up just a few times. The V call is TRBV11-2, the J call TRBJ2-3; D gene unclear. Trimming removed 5 bases from V and 6 bases from J, with 9 bases in between. From germline, CDR1 is SGHAT and CDR2 FQNNGV. This CDR3 spans 12 amino acids. Here the CDR3 DNA reads TGTGCCAGCAGCCTTTTGCGGGATACGCAGTATTTT. It yields the protein CASSLLRDTQYF.

This clone was seen once. The chain carries TRBV9 and TRBJ2-2, with D unresolved. CDR1 is SGDLS, CDR2 YYNGEE, per germline. This CDR3 is 15 amino acids long. V lost 0 bases and J 1 base, leaving 7 bases between the germline ends. The CDR3, as DNA: TGTGCCAGCAGCGTAGCTACCGGGAACACCGGGGAGCTGTTTTTT. It codes for CASSVATGNTGELFF.

This chain uses TRBV29-1 with TRBJ1-1, with 7 bases fitting TRBD1. CDR3 length: 12 residues. The V gene end was trimmed by 6 bases and the J gene end by 4 bases; junction bases not matched to a gene: 5. Germline assignment: CDR1 SQVTM and CDR2 ANQGSEA. The DNA of the CDR3 is TGCAGCGTAAGACAGGGCGGCACTGAAGCTTTCTTT. Amino acid sequence: CSVRQGGTEAFF.

V usage is TRBV2 and J usage is TRBJ2-3; D unresolved. The CDR3 extends over 13 amino acids. Germline V gives CDR1 SNHLY, CDR2 FYNNEI. V lost 0 bases to trimming and J lost 10 bases, with 11 bases between them. The CDR3 here is CASSEAIRIPQYF. The CDR3 DNA reads TGTGCCAGCAGTGAAGCGATTCGGATCCCGCAGTATTTT.

The chain joins TRBV6-6 to TRBJ1-2; D gene uncertain. V was shortened by 8 bases and J by 1 base, with 11 bases between the two germline ends. This CDR3 comprises 13 residues. CDR1 is MNHNY, CDR2 SVGAGI, per germline (reference sequence). The chain's CDR3 is CASLSPLNYGYTF. The CDR3 DNA is TGTGCCAGCCTCTCTCCGCTTAACTATGGCTACACCTTC.

V is TRBV18 and J is TRBJ2-7, with TRBD1 identical over 7 bases. The germline V gene encodes CDR1 KGHSH and CDR2 LQKENI. The CDR3 is 15 residues long. V trimming: 6 bases; J trimming: 2 bases; junction bases outside the gene matches: 10. The CDR3 DNA is TGTGCCAGCTCGTCCCCCGGGGACAGAGCCTACGAGCAGTACTTC. Amino acid sequence: CASSSPGDRAYEQYF.

In its sample, this clone was seen once. The chain combines TRBV11-2 with TRBJ1-6, with TRBD1 matching over 7 bases. The CDR3 contains 14 residues. Trimming removed 5 bases from V and 6 bases from J; junction bases left unmatched: 4. The germline CDR1 and CDR2 sequences are SGHAT and FQNNGV. The CDR3 coding sequence is TGTGCCAGCAGCAGGGGACAGTTTAATTCACCCCTCCACTTT. Its translation is CASSRGQFNSPLHF.

This clone was seen a handful of times. The V and J genes are TRBV30 and TRBJ1-1; D gene ambiguous. The CDR3 is 12 residues long. Trimming shortened V by 3 bases and J by 0 bases, and 5 bases separated the two germline ends. Per the germline V gene, CDR1 is GTSNPN and CDR2 is SVGIG (reference sequence). CDR3 protein: CAWRKMNTEAFF. The DNA for the CDR3 is TGTGCCTGGAGGAAAATGAACACTGAAGCTTTCTTT.

The chain couples TRBV18 to TRBJ1-4; D unresolved. The CDR3 has 15 residues. V was pared by 2 bases and J by 5 bases, with 12 bases between. Germline loops: CDR1 KGHSH, CDR2 LQKENI. The chain's CDR3 is CASSPETGPNEKLFF. CDR3 DNA sequence: TGTGCCAGCTCACCAGAAACCGGGCCCAATGAAAAACTGTTTTTT.

This chain uses TRBV5-5 with TRBJ1-5, with D maybe TRBD1 (5 bases). The CDR3 is 14 residues long. Trimming removed 5 bases from V and 5 bases from J, with 14 bases in between. In germline, CDR1 is SGHKS, CDR2 YYEKEE (reference sequence). The CDR3 DNA follows: TGTGCCAGCAGTCCACAGTGGGGGGATCAGCCCCAGCATTTT. Encoded protein: CASSPQWGDQPQHF.

This sequence joins TRBV5-6 and TRBJ2-7; a weak D match, TRBD2 (6 bases). Germline lookup yields CDR1 SGHDT and CDR2 YYEEEE. Deletions cut 4 bases from V and 5 bases from J, with 19 bases between. This CDR3 is built from 15 residues. CDR3 sequence reads: CASSHPARRGDEQYF. DNA for the CDR3: TGTGCCAGCAGCCACCCGGCCAGGCGCGGGGACGAGCAGTACTTC.

The gene calls are TRBV5-1 and TRBJ1-1; D may be TRBD1 (6 bases). This CDR3 comprises 14 residues. In germline, CDR1 is SGHRS, CDR2 YFSETQ. V was trimmed by 5 bases and J by 4 bases, leaving 15 bases between them. The CDR3 spells CASRLIGQTTEAFF. The CDR3 DNA is TGCGCCAGCAGGTTGATCGGACAGACCACTGAAGCTTTCTTT.

The rearrangement joins TRBV2 to TRBJ2-6, with D perhaps matching TRBD1 or TRBD2 (6 bases each). The CDR3 length is 15 residues. V lost 6 bases and J 3 bases, leaving 12 bases between the germline ends. The germline V gene encodes CDR1 SNHLY and CDR2 FYNNEI. The CDR3 DNA is TGTGCCAGCAGCCAAAGGGGGGATGGGGCCAACGTCCTGACTTTC. This codes for CASSQRGDGANVLTF.

In the case of this clone: At one boundary the junction diverges from the germline segment, which might be a read error. The rearrangement links TRBV6-6 to TRBJ2-5; no definite D call. This CDR3 has 16 residues. Germline V gene data show CDR1 as MNHNY and CDR2 as SVGAGI (reference sequence). The CDR3 loop is CASSRRFGSLQETRYF. The DNA for the CDR3 is TGTGCCAGCAGTCGCCGCTTTGGTAGCCTCCAAGAGACCCGGTACTTC.

The V and J genes are TRBV6-1 and TRBJ1-1; D remains unclear. V was clipped by 3 bases and J by 7 bases, with 24 bases between them. The CDR3 runs to 17 residues. Germline CDR1 reads MNHNS; CDR2 reads SASEGT. CDR3 bases: TGTGCCAGCAGTGACACAGTCCGGCAGCTACCTCACTATGAAGCTTTCTTT. It encodes CASSDTVRQLPHYEAFF.

V gene TRBV27 combines with J gene TRBJ2-7; D remains ambiguous. CDR3 length: 12 amino acids. The V and J ends lost 2 bases and 4 bases respectively, with 6 bases between them. From germline, CDR1 is MNHEY and CDR2 SMNVEV (reference sequence). The CDR3 nucleotides are TGTGCCAGCAGTTTACTGGGTTACGAGCAGTACTTC. This translates into CASSLLGYEQYF.

This chain links TRBV6-9 with TRBJ1-5; TRBD1 matches 9 bases. The junction had 12 bases not matched to a gene; V was cut back by 5 bases and J by 4 bases. The germline V gene encodes CDR1 MNHGY and CDR2 SVAAGI. This CDR3 has 17 residues. CDR3 loop: CASSRTLDRGCNQPQHF. Here the CDR3 DNA reads TGTGCCAGCAGTCGCACTTTGGACAGGGGATGTAATCAGCCCCAGCATTTT.

The chain combines TRBV18 with TRBJ1-2; no definite D call. Germline values: CDR1 KGHSH, CDR2 LQKENI. Trimming removed 4 bases from V and 2 bases from J, with 20 bases in between. The CDR3 is 17 amino acids. For the CDR3, the DNA is TGTGCCAGCTCACTACTGGTGACACCGGAAGGAAACTATGGCTACACCTTC. Translating gives CASSLLVTPEGNYGYTF.

The rearrangement uses TRBV19 and TRBJ1-5; 9 bases agree with TRBD1. The CDR3 is 15 amino acids. The J segment lost 9 bases and the V segment lost 3 bases, leaving 9 bases of the junction unmatched. Germline V gene data show CDR1 as LNHDA and CDR2 as SQIVND (reference sequence). The CDR3 region has the DNA TGTGCCAGTAGTATGGGACAGGGCCAGGGGAGGCCCCAGCATTTT. Translation: CASSMGQGQGRPQHF. Supplemented by reference TRBV19 and TRBJ1-5, the full variable domain reads DGGITQSPKYLFRKEGQNVTLSCEQNLNHDAMYWYRQDPGQGLRLIYYSQIVNDFQKGDIAEGYSVSREKKESFPLTVTSAQKNPTAFYLCASSMGQGQGRPQHFGDGTRLSIL.